This T cell receptor beta chain was identified in a study of cytomegalovirus exposure and HLA in healthy donors. Background on the study: The approximately 110 validation repertoires used the same platform as the roughly 670 first-cohort repertoires, a later analysis reported. Findings of the study overall: Altogether, about 160 TCR beta chains were recorded as cytomegalovirus-associated. Generally TCR sequences proved uncommon, though certain public TCRs appeared in numerous donors. In the 130 or so validation repertoires, roughly 94% of cluster scores exceeded 0, per a later analysis.

The data were produced by immunoSEQ multiplex PCR, yet TCRdb's version contains in-frame clones alone and is incomplete. The sample lists roughly 250,000 clones, roughly 89% occurring once. On this clone itself: Its matching antigen is unknown.

The V gene end was trimmed by 2 bases and the J gene end by 7 bases; junction bases not matched to a gene: 7. CDR3 size: 14 residues. Germline V lookup: CDR1 KGHSH, CDR2 LQKENI. The chain links TRBV18 to TRBJ1-2; 7 bases are shared with TRBD1. The sample comprised PBMCs. This TCR was recovered from a woman aged 18-29 years in good health and CMV-seronegative. As DNA, the CDR3 is TGTGCCAGCTCACCAGCGGACAGGATGGTTGGCTACACCTTC. Amino acid sequence: CASSPADRMVGYTF.